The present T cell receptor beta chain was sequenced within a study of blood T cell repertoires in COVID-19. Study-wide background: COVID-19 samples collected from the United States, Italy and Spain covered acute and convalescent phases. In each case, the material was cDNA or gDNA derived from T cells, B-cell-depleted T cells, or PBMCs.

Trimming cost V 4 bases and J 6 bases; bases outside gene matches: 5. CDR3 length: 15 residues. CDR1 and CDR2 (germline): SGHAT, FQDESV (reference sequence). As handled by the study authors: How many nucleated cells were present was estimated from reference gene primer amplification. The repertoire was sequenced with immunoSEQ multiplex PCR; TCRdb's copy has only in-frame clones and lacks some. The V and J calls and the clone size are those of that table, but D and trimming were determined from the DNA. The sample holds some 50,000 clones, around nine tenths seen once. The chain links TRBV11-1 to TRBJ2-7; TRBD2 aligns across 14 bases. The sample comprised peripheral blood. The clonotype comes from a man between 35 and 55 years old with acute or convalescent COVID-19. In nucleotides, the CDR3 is TGTGCCAGCAGCTCAAGACTAGCGGGAGGGCCCGAGCAGTACTTC. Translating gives CASSSRLAGGPEQYF.